Shown below are 19 T cell receptor beta chains from a single sample sequenced in a study of vaccination effects on CD4 cells after COVID-19. Their target antigens are unknown. Assay used: immunoSEQ multiplex PCR; TCRdb lists only in-frame clones, some missing. The sample yields 70,000 or so clones, approximately 74% seen once. Within the ViraFEST assay, antigen-specific CD4+ T cells underwent expansion with viral peptide pools prior to sequencing. Isolating CD4+ T cells followed around nine days of culture. Vaccinated participants had no history of SARS-CoV-2 infection and tested negative for nucleocapsid antibodies. This sample comprised CD4+ T cells from PBMCs cultured with HCoV-NL63 spike peptides, obtained before COVID-19 vaccination. These receptors were collected from a human donor who received a COVID-19 vaccine.

The gene calls are TRBV11-1 and TRBJ2-7; 8 bases match TRBD1. After removal of 5 bases from V and 7 bases from J, the junction contained 10 bases not matched to a gene. Germline V gene data show CDR1 as SGHAT and CDR2 as FQDESV (reference sequence). This CDR3 region has 14 residues. CDR3 sequence reads: CASSPHRGYEEQYV. The CDR3 region has the DNA TGTGCCAGCAGCCCCCACAGGGGGTACGAGGAGCAGTACGTC.

About this clone: Additional DNA sequences in this sample encode the identical CDR3. This rearrangement joins TRBV19 to TRBJ2-2; TRBD1 might be the D (6 bases). This CDR3 has 14 residues. The ends were cut back, 6 bases at V and 5 bases at J, with 13 bases in the middle. Germline CDR1 reads LNHDA; CDR2 reads SQIVND (reference sequence). CDR3 sequence reads: CASSIPQGTGELFF. CDR3 in DNA: TGTGCCAGTAGCATCCCCCAGGGGACCGGGGAGCTGTTTTTT. The complete variable domain, with remaining parts taken from reference TRBV19 and TRBJ2-2, reads DGGITQSPKYLFRKEGQNVTLSCEQNLNHDAMYWYRQDPGQGLRLIYYSQIVNDFQKGDIAEGYSVSREKKESFPLTVTSAQKNPTAFYLCASSIPQGTGELFFGEGSRLTVL.

The chain employs TRBV25-1 and TRBJ1-4; D not certain. The CDR3 runs 11 residues. The ends were cut back, 5 bases at V and 8 bases at J, with 6 bases in the middle. Per germline, CDR1 MGHDK and CDR2 SYGVNS. The CDR3 sequence is CASSTGEKLFF. In DNA form, the CDR3 reads TGTGCCAGCAGTACGGGGGAAAAACTGTTTTTT.

This chain joins TRBV2 and TRBJ1-1; 9 positions agree with TRBD1. V lost 6 bases, J lost 2 bases, and 7 bases stayed unmatched. Germline CDR1 reads SNHLY; CDR2 reads FYNNEI. CDR3 length: 15 amino acids. CDR3 loop: CASRGGTGINTEAFF. CDR3 sequence (DNA): TGTGCCAGCAGGGGAGGGACAGGGATTAACACTGAAGCTTTCTTT.

V gene TRBV30 combines with J gene TRBJ1-6; the D gene is possibly TRBD1 (5 bases). Germline V CDR1 and CDR2: GTSNPN, SVGIG (reference sequence). CDR3 size: 13 residues. Between the trimmed V and J ends, which lost 4 bases and 13 bases, there was a span of 17 bases. The CDR3 nucleotides read TGTGCCTGGAAGGGGCCGTTGAGACATCCCCTCCACTTT. Translation: CAWKGPLRHPLHF.

The chain links TRBV7-3 to TRBJ2-2; TRBD1 agrees at 11 bases. The V gene's germline CDR1 is SGHTA and CDR2 FQGTGA. This CDR3 is built from 15 residues. V lost 5 bases, J lost 5 bases, and 4 bases stayed unmatched. Written as DNA, the CDR3 is TGTGCCAGCAGCGCCGGGACAGGGGGAACCGGGGAGCTGTTTTTT. As protein: CASSAGTGGTGELFF.

The chain joins TRBV6-5 to TRBJ2-7, with 8 positions matching TRBD1. From germline, CDR1 is MNHEY and CDR2 SVGAGI. The junction had 8 bases not matched to a gene; V was cut back by 6 bases and J by 1 base. The CDR3 consists of 15 residues. The CDR3: CASRPGQGASYEQYV. CDR3 sequence (DNA): TGTGCCAGCAGACCCGGACAGGGCGCTTCCTACGAGCAGTACGTC.

V and J are TRBV6-5 and TRBJ1-4; D gene uncertain. Germline CDR1 reads MNHEY; CDR2 reads SVGAGI. Trimming cost V 10 bases and J 5 bases, with 11 bases left between them. There are 12 residues in the CDR3. The CDR3 DNA is TGTGCCACCGGACGAAGAAATGAAAAACTGTTTTTT. As protein: CATGRRNEKLFF.

CDR3 region: CATSRDRYEQYV. CDR3 sequence (DNA): TGTGCCACCAGCAGAGATCGTTACGAGCAGTACGTC. The V and J genes are TRBV15 and TRBJ2-7; D ambiguous. The CDR3 has 12 residues. Germline lookup yields CDR1 LNHNV and CDR2 YYDKDF (reference sequence). V lost 0 bases, J lost 4 bases, and 4 bases lay in between.

V gene TRBV7-9 combines with J gene TRBJ1-4; the D gene is possibly TRBD1 (5 bases). The CDR3 consists of 12 residues. V was clipped by 7 bases and J by 15 bases, with 18 bases between them. CDR1 and CDR2 (germline): SEHNR, FQNEAQ (reference sequence). The CDR3 here is CASNPPGPGLFF. The CDR3 DNA is TGTGCCAGCAACCCCCCGGGGCCGGGGTTGTTTTTT.

The chain combines TRBV20-1 with TRBJ1-6; D unclear. Trimming shortened V by 3 bases and J by 0 bases, and 12 bases separated the two germline ends. This CDR3 has 16 residues. Germline-derived CDR1 and CDR2 are DFQATT and SNEGSKA (reference sequence). The CDR3 DNA is TGCAGTGCTAGTCAGTACAGCAGCTCCTATAATTCACCCCTCCACTTT. It yields the protein CSASQYSSSYNSPLHF.

V gene TRBV5-6 combines with J gene TRBJ1-5, with D perhaps TRBD1 (5 bases). Germline V gene data show CDR1 as SGHDT and CDR2 as YYEEEE. The CDR3 is made up of 14 amino acids. Trimming stripped 3 bases from V and 6 bases from J, with 13 bases between. CDR3 in amino acids: CASSSGTQGQPQHF. The CDR3 DNA follows: TGTGCCAGCAGCTCCGGGACCCAGGGTCAGCCCCAGCATTTT.

CDR3 coding DNA: TGTGCCACCAGCAGGGGGACAGGGCCTAATGAAAAACTGTTTTTT. Its protein product is CATSRGTGPNEKLFF. This sequence joins TRBV15 and TRBJ1-4; 9 positions agree with TRBD1. The CDR3 contains 15 residues. V shed 3 bases and J 3 bases; nucleotides not matched to a gene: 2. Germline V gene data show CDR1 as LNHNV and CDR2 as YYDKDF (reference sequence).

The CDR3 loop reads CASSQDRLAGGPAGELFF. CDR3 DNA: TGTGCCAGCAGCCAAGATAGACTAGCGGGGGGGCCAGCAGGGGAGCTGTTTTTT. This rearrangement joins TRBV4-2 to TRBJ2-2; 14 nucleotides agree with TRBD2. Germline loops: CDR1 LGHNA, CDR2 YNFKEQ. CDR3 length equals 18 residues. V shed 0 bases, J shed 8 bases, and the junction held 8 bases outside the gene matches.

This clone was counted only a few times. The J gene is TRBJ1-1, the V gene TRBV5-1; D not resolved. V lost 3 bases and J lost 3, with 9 bases in between. The CDR3 has 13 residues. Germline CDR1 reads SGHRS; CDR2 reads YFSETQ. The CDR3 sequence is CASSYDTYTEAFF. Written as DNA, the CDR3 is TGCGCCAGCAGCTATGACACCTACACTGAAGCTTTCTTT.

This clone was observed a handful of times. This sequence joins TRBV6-5 and TRBJ2-2; maybe TRBD2 (5 bases). The germline V and J ends were trimmed by 5 bases and 8 bases, with 9 bases remaining between them. The length of the CDR3 is 12 residues. Germline V CDR1 and CDR2: MNHEY, SVGAGI. The CDR3 DNA reads as TGTGCCAGCAGTCGACTACAGGGGGAGCTGTTTTTT. It encodes CASSRLQGELFF.

V usage is TRBV11-3 and J usage is TRBJ1-1; D is uncertain. V lost 4 bases and J lost 2, with 8 bases in between. The germline V gene encodes CDR1 SGHNT and CDR2 YENEEA. The CDR3 length is 13 residues. Here the CDR3 reads CASSYGLNTEAFF. CDR3 coding DNA: TGTGCCAGCAGCTACGGCCTCAACACTGAAGCTTTCTTT.

A few counts support this clone. V usage is TRBV3-1 (or the pseudogene TRBV3-2) and J usage is TRBJ2-7; D possibly uses TRBD1 or TRBD2 (5 bases each). Germline V gene lookup returns CDR1 LGHDT and CDR2 YNNKEL (reference sequence). The CDR3 is made up of 13 amino acids. Trimming stripped 6 bases from V and 3 bases from J, with 12 bases between. CDR3 amino acids: CASSNGADYEQYV. CDR3 sequence (DNA): TGTGCCAGCAGTAACGGGGCGGACTACGAGCAGTACGTC.

V gene TRBV7-3 combines with J gene TRBJ2-5, with D perhaps assigned TRBD1 or TRBD2 (5 bases each). The CDR3 has 16 amino acids. The germline gives CDR1 SGHTA, CDR2 FQGTGA. The V and J ends lost 5 bases and 5 bases respectively, with 21 bases between them. The CDR3 is CASSTGLARTSETQYF. The CDR3 DNA sequence: TGTGCCAGCAGCACAGGACTCGCAAGGACGTCCGAGACCCAGTACTTC.